Sequencing of this T cell receptor beta chain was carried out in a study of cytomegalovirus exposure and HLA in healthy donors. Overall study results and limits: As a later analysis revealed, most CMV-associated TCR beta chains appeared HLA-restricted.

Trimming took off 4 bases at V and 8 bases at J, with 11 bases between the two ends. CDR3 length: 11 amino acids. The germline CDR1 and CDR2 sequences are GTSNPN and SVGIG (reference sequence). Notes on this clone: The antigen is unknown.

The PCR used 60 Vbeta and 13 Jbeta primers. Clones were sequenced by immunoSEQ multiplex PCR, and TCRdb holds only the in-frame ones, with some missing. The sample data list 70,000 to 90,000 clones. The sample comprised PBMCs. This receptor was identified in a man aged 18 to 35 in good health and CMV-seropositive. J is TRBJ1-1 and V is TRBV30, with D unclear. The CDR3 protein is CAWTLSGEAFF. Here the CDR3 DNA reads TGTGCCTGGACCCTGTCGGGGGAAGCTTTCTTT.